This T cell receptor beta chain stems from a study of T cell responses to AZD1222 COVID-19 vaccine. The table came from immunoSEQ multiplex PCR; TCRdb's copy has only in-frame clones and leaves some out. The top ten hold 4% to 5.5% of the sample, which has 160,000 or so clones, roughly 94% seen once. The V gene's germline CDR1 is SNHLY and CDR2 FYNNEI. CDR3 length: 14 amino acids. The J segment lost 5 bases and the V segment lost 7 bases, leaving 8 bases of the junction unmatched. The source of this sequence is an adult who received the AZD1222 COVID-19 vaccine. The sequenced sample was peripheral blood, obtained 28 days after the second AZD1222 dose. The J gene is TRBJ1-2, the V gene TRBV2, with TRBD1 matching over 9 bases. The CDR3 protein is CASKGTGINYGYTF. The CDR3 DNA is TGTGCCAGCAAGGGGACAGGGATTAATTATGGCTACACCTTC.